The entry that follows covers one T cell receptor beta chain sequence. The clone's antigen remains unknown. The input lacks base qualities; no much larger clone sits a single base away. Donors were healthy HIV-negative adults with no recently reported acute infections or vaccinations. Every donor was a Caucasian adult living in Nashville, Tennessee, USA. Magnetic negative selection was used to enrich CD4+ T cells, after which naive cells were positively selected on CD45RA and the negative fraction became the memory subset. After blood collection by leukapheresis, PBMCs were isolated using Ficoll-Histopaque density gradient centrifugation and then cryopreserved in the vapor phase of liquid nitrogen. Analytical flow cytometry was used to check the purity and quantity of every magnetically sorted T cell population. Each sorted fraction had its genomic DNA isolated and then quantified by UV absorbance on a Nanodrop 2000c.

Using the deep immunoSEQ assay, multiplex PCR amplified TCR CDR3 regions from genomic DNA. Extracted genomic DNA from each cell subset was spread evenly across all wells of several immunoSEQ 96-well plates, with each plate serving as a replicate. For sorted subsets, each replicate PCR was loaded with about 0.2 ug genomic DNA, equivalent to about 30,000 T cell genomes. Purified libraries were quantified with a Qubit 3.0 fluorometer, sized on a Bioanalyzer 2100, and re-quantified with the KAPA Library Quantification kit. Every immunoSEQ 96-well plate was sequenced on a dedicated single-read 150-cycle Illumina NextSeq 550 flow cell. In the original analysis: Because the immunoSEQ output held only junctional sequences and lacked quality scores, the filtering could not match the filtering applied to full-length reads. To assign V/J genes and CDR3, sequences were annotated against IMGT germline references using PyIR, a Python wrapper for IgBLAST v1.9. Reads were removed for weak V/J assignments (E-value above 1e-6), missing CDR3, stop codons, out-of-frame junctions, or ambiguous translated residues. V3J clonotypes were defined as sequences sharing the same inferred V gene, J gene, and CDR3 amino acid sequence. Percentage overlap between repertoires was calculated by dividing the number of shared unique clonotypes by the size of the smaller repertoire. Richness of each repertoire was evaluated using RTK rarefaction, the Chao1 estimator, and Recon v2.1 estimates of unobserved clonotypes. For all TCRbeta clonotypes obtained by the gDNA method from a handful of donors, generation probabilities were computed with OLGA. This is the immuneACCESS table as TCRdb keeps it, with only in-frame sequences that have V and J called. A part of the clones is gone; compared with another copy, unresolved V genes explain less than half, and the rest is unexplained. V and J calls and clone size are as listed in that table; D and trimming were resolved from the DNA. The sample table records a few million clones; just over 90% of these occur just once. The ten largest clones capture 0.39% of the sample.

This entry belongs to a study of shared clonotypes between healthy human individuals (dated by TCRdb to 2019 to 2021). About the full investigation: A few men and a couple of women, aged 18 to 49 years, made up the cohort. Each donor's leukapheresis produced roughly between about 0.85 and 10 billion PBMCs. The study deeply sequenced blood TCR repertoires of five healthy adults to estimate repertoire size and the extent of clonotype sharing between individuals. Libraries were prepared and TCR repertoires were sequenced by different laboratories using diverse techniques, in order to increase sequencing depth and limit assay-specific biases. For each donor, CD4 naive and CD4 memory were each given three plates, CD8 naive was given two plates, and CD8 memory was given one plate.

On the study overall, not on this receptor specifically: Incomplete sequencing was indicated by rarefaction of sorted-subset datasets, despite the large sequencing depth. Only blood was sampled, and tissue TCR repertoires likely differ from those in blood. Because the study included only a small number of donors, the genetic and exposure-history diversity represented was limited. Naive subsets generally had larger estimated clonotype richness than memory subsets. About 4.5% of naive CD4, 3.5% of naive CD8, about 2.1% of memory CD4, and approximately 0.39% of memory CD8 clonotypes were shared across several donors. Based on pairwise subsampling, the degree of clonotype sharing among donors was expected to be affected by sequencing depth. Higher generation probabilities were observed for clonotypes shared by all four sorted-subset donors than for non-shared clonotypes.

V loses 7 bases, J loses 7 bases, and the germline ends lie 10 bases apart. Including the terminal cysteine and phenylalanine, the CDR3 comprises 11 residues. CDR3 DNA only is kept here, 33 bases in frame from base 1. CDR1 and CDR2 are read off the germline V gene as MNHNS and SASEGT. Input material: naive CD4+ T cells from PBMCs. The sample's cell subset or site label, decoded: CD45RA+ positively selected. The clonotype originates from a young man in good health. Some clones in this sample may be carry-over from other donors' samples. This chain joins TRBV6-1 to TRBJ1-2; no D gene call is confident. The CDR3 region has the sequence CASTPDRGYTF. The nucleotide sequence reads TGTGCCAGCACCCCAGACCGTGGCTACACCTTC.